This T cell receptor (beta chain) was obtained from a study of blood T cell repertoires in COVID-19. Study-level information: Specimens from acute and convalescent COVID-19 originated in the United States, Italy and Spain. From T cells, B-cell-depleted T cells, or PBMCs came the material, which was cDNA or gDNA.

The CDR3 has 16 amino acids. The V gene lost 0 bases and the J gene lost 8 bases, with 20 bases spanning the gap. Germline V gives CDR1 SGDLS, CDR2 YYNGEE. Ages ranged from about 18 to 89 years, with residence in 20 to 30 US areas. Cohorts were determined from participant-reported clinical history. The data were produced by immunoSEQ multiplex PCR, yet TCRdb's version contains in-frame clones alone and is incomplete. Counted here are 160,000 or so clones, roughly 80% occurring once; the ten biggest clones make up about 5.3%. The sample taken for sequencing was PBMCs or T cells enriched from blood (not recorded which). The chain links TRBV9 to TRBJ1-2; a possible D gene is TRBD1 (5 bases). This receptor was obtained from a woman in her thirties or forties with acute COVID-19. CDR3 in amino acids: CASSVDRARGGGGYTF. DNA for the CDR3: TGTGCCAGCAGCGTAGACCGGGCTCGCGGGGGTGGAGGCTACACCTTC. The full variable domain, its missing parts supplied by reference TRBV9 and TRBJ1-2, is DSGVTQTPKHLITATGQRVTLRCSPRSGDLSVYWYQQSLDQGLQFLIQYYNGEERAKGNILERFSAQQFPDLHSELNLSSLELGDSALYFCASSVDRARGGGGYTFGSGTRLTVV.